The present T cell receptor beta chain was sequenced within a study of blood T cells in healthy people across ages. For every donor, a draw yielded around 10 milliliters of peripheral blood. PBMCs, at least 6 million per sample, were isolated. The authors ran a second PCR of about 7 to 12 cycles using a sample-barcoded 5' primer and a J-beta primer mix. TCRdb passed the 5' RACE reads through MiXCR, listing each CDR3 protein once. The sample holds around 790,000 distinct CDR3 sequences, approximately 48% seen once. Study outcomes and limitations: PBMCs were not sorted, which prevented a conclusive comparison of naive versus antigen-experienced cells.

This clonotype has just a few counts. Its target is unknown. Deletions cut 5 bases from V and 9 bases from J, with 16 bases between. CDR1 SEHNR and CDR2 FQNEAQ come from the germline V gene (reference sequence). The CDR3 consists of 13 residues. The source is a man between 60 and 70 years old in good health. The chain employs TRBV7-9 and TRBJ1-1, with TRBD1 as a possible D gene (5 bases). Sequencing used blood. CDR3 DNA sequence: TGTGCCAGCAGCGTAGAGGTCCAGGGAAAAGCTTTCTTT. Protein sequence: CASSVEVQGKAFF.